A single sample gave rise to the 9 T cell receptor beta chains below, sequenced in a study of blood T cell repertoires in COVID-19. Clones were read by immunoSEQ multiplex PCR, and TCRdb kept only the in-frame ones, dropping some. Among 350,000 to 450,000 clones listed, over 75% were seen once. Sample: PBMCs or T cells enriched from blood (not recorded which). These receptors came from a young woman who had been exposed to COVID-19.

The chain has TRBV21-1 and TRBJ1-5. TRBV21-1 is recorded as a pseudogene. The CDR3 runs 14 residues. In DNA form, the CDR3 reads TGTGCCAGCAGCAAAGGAAGAGGGAGCCAGCCCCAGCATTTT. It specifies CASSKGRGSQPQHF.

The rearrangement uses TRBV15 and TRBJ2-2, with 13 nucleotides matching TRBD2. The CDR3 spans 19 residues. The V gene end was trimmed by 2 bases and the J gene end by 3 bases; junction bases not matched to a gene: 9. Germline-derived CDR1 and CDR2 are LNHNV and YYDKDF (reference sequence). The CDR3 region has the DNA TGTGCCACCAGCAGACTCAGCGGACTAGCGGGAGTCTACACCGGGGAGCTGTTTTTT. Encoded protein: CATSRLSGLAGVYTGELFF.

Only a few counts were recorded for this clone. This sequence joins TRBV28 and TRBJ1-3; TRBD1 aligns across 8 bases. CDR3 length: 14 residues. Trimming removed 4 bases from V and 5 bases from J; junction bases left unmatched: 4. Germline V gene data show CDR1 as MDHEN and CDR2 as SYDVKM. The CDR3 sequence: CASSSQGVRNTIYF. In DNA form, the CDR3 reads TGTGCCAGCAGTTCACAGGGGGTGAGAAACACCATATATTTT.

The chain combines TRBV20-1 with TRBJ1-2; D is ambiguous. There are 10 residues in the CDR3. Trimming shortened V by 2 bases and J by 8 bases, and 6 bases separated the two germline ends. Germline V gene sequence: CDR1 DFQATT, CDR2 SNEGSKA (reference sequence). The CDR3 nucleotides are TGCAGTGCTAGATTCGGGGGCTACACCTTC. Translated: CSARFGGYTF.

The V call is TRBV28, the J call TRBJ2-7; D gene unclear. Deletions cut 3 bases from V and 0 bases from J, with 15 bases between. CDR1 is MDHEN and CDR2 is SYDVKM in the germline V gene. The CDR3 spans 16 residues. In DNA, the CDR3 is TGTGCCAGCAGTTTTCAAGGCTGGCGGAGCTCCTACGAGCAGTACTTC. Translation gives CASSFQGWRSSYEQYF.

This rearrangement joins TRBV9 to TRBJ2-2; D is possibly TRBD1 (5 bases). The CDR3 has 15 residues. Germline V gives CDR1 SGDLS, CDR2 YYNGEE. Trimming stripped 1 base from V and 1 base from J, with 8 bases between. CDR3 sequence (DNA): TGTGCCAGCAGCGTATCGACAGTGAACACCGGGGAGCTGTTTTTT. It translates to CASSVSTVNTGELFF.

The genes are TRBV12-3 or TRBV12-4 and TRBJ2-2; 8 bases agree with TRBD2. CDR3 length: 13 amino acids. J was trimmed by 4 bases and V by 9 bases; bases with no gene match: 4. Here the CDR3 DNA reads TGTGCCAGTCAGCGGGAGAGCACCGGGGAGCTGTTTTTT. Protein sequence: CASQRESTGELFF.

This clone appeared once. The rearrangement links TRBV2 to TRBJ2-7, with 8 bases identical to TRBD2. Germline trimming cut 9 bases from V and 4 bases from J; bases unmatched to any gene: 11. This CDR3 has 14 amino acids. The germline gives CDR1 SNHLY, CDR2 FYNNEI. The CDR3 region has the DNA TGTGCCAGTTCGACGGGGGGGGCGTTATACGAGCAGTACTTC. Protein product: CASSTGGALYEQYF.

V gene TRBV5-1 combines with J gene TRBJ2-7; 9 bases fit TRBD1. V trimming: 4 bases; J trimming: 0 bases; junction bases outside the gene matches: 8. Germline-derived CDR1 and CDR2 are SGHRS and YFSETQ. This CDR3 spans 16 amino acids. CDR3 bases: TGCGCCAGCAGCCCGACGACAGGGGGAAGCTCCTACGAGCAGTACTTC. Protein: CASSPTTGGSSYEQYF. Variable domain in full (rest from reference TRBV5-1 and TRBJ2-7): KAGVTQTPRYLIKTRGQQVTLSCSPISGHRSVSWYQQTPGQGLQFLFEYFSETQRNKGNFPGRFSGRQFSNSRSEMNVSTLELGDSALYLCASSPTTGGSSYEQYFGPGTRLTVT.